The 8 T cell receptor beta chains in this list originate from one sample, sequenced in a study of T cell responses to AZD1222 COVID-19 vaccine. Sequencing used immunoSEQ multiplex PCR; TCRdb keeps in-frame clones, though not all of them. The top ten hold around 4.6% of the sample, which has fewer than 120,000 clones, roughly four fifths seen once. This sample comprised peripheral blood, obtained on day 0 of AZD1222 vaccination. These receptors were obtained from an adult in good health.

This clone was observed a single time. V and J are TRBV20-1 and TRBJ2-7; D may be TRBD2 (5 bases). Trimming took off 6 bases at V and 4 bases at J, with 10 bases between the two ends. The CDR3 is made up of 11 amino acids. Per the germline V gene, CDR1 is DFQATT and CDR2 is SNEGSKA (reference sequence). Here the CDR3 reads CSAESGYEQYF. CDR3 DNA: TGCAGTGCGGAGTCGGGGTACGAGCAGTACTTC.

The chain combines TRBV6-4 with TRBJ1-1; D is uncertain. Germline-derived CDR1 and CDR2 are MRHNA and SNTAGT. Trimming took off 3 bases at V and 2 bases at J, with 10 bases between the two ends. This CDR3 region has 14 residues. The CDR3 loop reads CASSEGSDNTEAFF. The CDR3 DNA sequence: TGTGCCAGCAGTGAAGGCAGTGATAACACTGAAGCTTTCTTT.

The J gene is TRBJ1-2, the V gene TRBV6-2 or TRBV6-3; D may be TRBD1 (5 bases). The germline V and J ends were trimmed by 6 bases and 2 bases, with 19 bases remaining between them. The CDR3 is made up of 16 amino acids. Germline CDR1 MNHEY, CDR2 SVGEGT. The CDR3 protein is CASSPRGWGGNYGYTF. In DNA form, the CDR3 reads TGTGCCAGCAGCCCCCGGGGCTGGGGGGGGAACTATGGCTACACCTTC.

This clone has only a few counts. CDR3 loop: CASSRLGAGRGYTF. The CDR3, as DNA: TGTGCCAGCAGCCGACTCGGGGCAGGGAGAGGCTACACCTTC. This rearrangement joins TRBV5-4 to TRBJ1-2, with D maybe TRBD1 (5 bases). Germline V CDR1 and CDR2: SGHNT, YYREEE (reference sequence). The CDR3 is made up of 14 amino acids. Trimming left V 4 bases short and J 8 bases short, with 18 bases between.

J is TRBJ2-1 and V is TRBV11-3, with TRBD1 as a possible D gene (5 bases). The CDR3 runs 15 residues. The V gene lost 0 bases and the J gene lost 5 bases, with 11 bases spanning the gap. Germline CDR1 SGHNT, CDR2 YENEEA. The CDR3 DNA reads as TGTGCCAGCAGCTTAGATCAGGGTGATCACAATGAGCAGTTCTTC. Encoded protein: CASSLDQGDHNEQFF.

The CDR3 loop is CASSLSTGQRETQYF. DNA for the CDR3: TGCGCCAGCAGCTTGTCAACAGGGCAAAGGGAGACCCAGTACTTC. This rearrangement joins TRBV5-1 to TRBJ2-5, with a weak D call TRBD1 (6 bases). The CDR3 totals 15 residues. The V end was cut by 1 base, the J end by 5 bases, with 15 bases between. Germline CDR1 reads SGHRS; CDR2 reads YFSETQ.

The V and J genes are TRBV11-2 and TRBJ2-1, with 12 nucleotides matching TRBD2. V was clipped by 4 bases and J by 7 bases; unmatched bases: 2. Germline CDR1 reads SGHAT; CDR2 reads FQNNGV. This CDR3 contains 14 residues. The CDR3, as DNA: TGTGCCAGCAGCTCAGGACTAGCGGGGAATGAGCAGTTCTTC. Its translation: CASSSGLAGNEQFF. Looking up the rest from reference TRBV11-2 and TRBJ2-1 gives the full variable domain: EAGVAQSPRYKIIEKRQSVAFWCNPISGHATLYWYQQILGQGPKLLIQFQNNGVVDDSQLPKDRFSAERLKGVDSTLKIQPAKLEDSAVYLCASSSGLAGNEQFFGPGTRLTVL.

V usage is TRBV19 and J usage is TRBJ1-1, with unresolved D. Germline-derived CDR1 and CDR2 are LNHDA and SQIVND (reference sequence). The CDR3 consists of 13 residues. Trimming pared 5 bases from V and 1 base from J, leaving 8 bases between. CDR3 in DNA: TGTGCCAGTAGTGCCCGGAGGAACACTGAAGCTTTCTTT. Encoded protein: CASSARRNTEAFF. The entire variable domain, with the rest obtained from reference TRBV19 and TRBJ1-1, is as follows: DGGITQSPKYLFRKEGQNVTLSCEQNLNHDAMYWYRQDPGQGLRLIYYSQIVNDFQKGDIAEGYSVSREKKESFPLTVTSAQKNPTAFYLCASSARRNTEAFFGQGTRLTVV.